The entry below gives a single T cell receptor beta chain sequence along with its context. Its antigen is as yet unknown. This specimen belongs to a study of cytomegalovirus exposure and HLA in healthy donors. Notes on the study in general: TCR beta V- and J-gene trimming, according to a later analysis, was linked to a missense DCLRE1C variant.

J was trimmed by 3 bases and V by 1 base; bases with no gene match: 16. The CDR3 has 20 residues. PCR was performed using 60 Vbeta and 13 Jbeta primers. Profiling relied on immunoSEQ multiplex PCR, and the TCRdb table lists in-frame clones only, not all of them. This sample has 150,000 to 200,000 clones, with roughly 79% found just once. This receptor was identified in a man younger than 40 in good health and CMV-seronegative. This chain links TRBV23-1 with TRBJ2-1, with 9 nucleotides matching TRBD2. TRBV23-1 belongs to the ORF category, with a function that is uncertain. Sequenced sample: PBMCs. The CDR3 sequence: CASSQFLSGRAGEYYNEQFF. The DNA for the CDR3 is TGCGCCAGCAGTCAATTTCTTAGCGGGAGAGCAGGGGAATACTACAATGAGCAGTTCTTC.